Detailed here is one T cell receptor (beta chain). Its antigen remains unidentified. The data belong to a study of T cell responses to AZD1222 COVID-19 vaccine. Overall study results and limits: White British donors predominated, females outnumbered males, and clonal diversity was possibly underestimated.

Assay used: immunoSEQ multiplex PCR; TCRdb lists only in-frame clones, some missing. Seen here are over 55,000 clones, 84% observed once, and the top ten hold roughly 7.3%. The CDR3 has 15 amino acids. From germline, CDR1 is LNHDA and CDR2 SQIVND (reference sequence). V shed 3 bases and J shed 5 bases, with 16 bases lying between them. This TCR derives from an adult in good health. The source material was peripheral blood, sampled on day 0 of AZD1222 vaccination. The gene calls are TRBV19 and TRBJ1-2, with D uncertain. The CDR3 DNA reads TGTGCCAGTAGTATGGGCCACAGATCCTCGTATGGCTACACCTTC. Translated, it gives CASSMGHRSSYGYTF.